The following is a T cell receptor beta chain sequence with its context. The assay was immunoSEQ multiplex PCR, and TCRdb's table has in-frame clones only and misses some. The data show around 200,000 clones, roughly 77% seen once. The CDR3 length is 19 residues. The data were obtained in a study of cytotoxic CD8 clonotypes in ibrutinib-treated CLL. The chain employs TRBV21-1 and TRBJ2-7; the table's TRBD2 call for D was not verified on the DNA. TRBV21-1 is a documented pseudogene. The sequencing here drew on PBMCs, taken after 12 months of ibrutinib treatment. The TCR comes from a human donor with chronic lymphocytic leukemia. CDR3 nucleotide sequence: TGTGCCAGCAGCAAAAGGGTGTCCCCAGAGAGTAGCGGGGACTACGAGCAGTACTTC. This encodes CASSKRVSPESSGDYEQYF.